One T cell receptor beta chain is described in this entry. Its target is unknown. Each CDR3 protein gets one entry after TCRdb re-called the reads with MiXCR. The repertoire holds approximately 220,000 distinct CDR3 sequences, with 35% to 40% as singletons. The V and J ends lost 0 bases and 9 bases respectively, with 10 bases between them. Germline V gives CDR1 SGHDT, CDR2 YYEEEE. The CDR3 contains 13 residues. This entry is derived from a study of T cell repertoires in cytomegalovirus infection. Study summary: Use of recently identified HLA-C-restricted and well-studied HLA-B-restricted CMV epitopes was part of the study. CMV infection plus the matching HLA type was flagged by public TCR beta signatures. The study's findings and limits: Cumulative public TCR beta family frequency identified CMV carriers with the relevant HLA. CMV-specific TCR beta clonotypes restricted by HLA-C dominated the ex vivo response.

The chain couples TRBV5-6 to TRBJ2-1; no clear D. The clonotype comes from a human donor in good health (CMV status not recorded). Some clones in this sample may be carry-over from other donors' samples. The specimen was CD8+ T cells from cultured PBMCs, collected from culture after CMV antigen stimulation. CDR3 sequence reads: CASSLVEFLEQFF. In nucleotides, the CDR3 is TGTGCCAGCAGCTTGGTTGAGTTCCTTGAGCAGTTCTTC.